The clone carrying this T cell receptor (beta chain) was counted a few times. Antigen: not known. Measured with immunoSEQ multiplex PCR; TCRdb has only the in-frame clones, and not every one. The sample carries around 46,000 clones, around 63% recorded once. The data originate from a study of vaccination effects on CD4 cells after COVID-19. Study details: Two doses of either BNT162b2 or mRNA-1273 were given to each participant.

Germline CDR1 KGHSH, CDR2 LQKENI. CDR3 length equals 12 residues. V lost 1 base and J lost 1, with 1 base in between. A roughly 10-day culture period preceded the isolation of CD4+ T cells. All vaccine recipients tested negative for nucleocapsid antibodies and had never contracted SARS-CoV-2 infection. The chain has TRBV18 and TRBJ1-1; D unclear. The starting material was CD4+ T cells from PBMCs cultured without peptide, obtained before COVID-19 vaccination. The sequence was obtained from a human donor who received a COVID-19 vaccine. CDR3 nucleotides: TGTGCCAGCTCACCACAGAACACTGAAGCTTTCTTT. Its translation: CASSPQNTEAFF. Using reference TRBV18 and TRBJ1-1 for the parts outside the CDR3, the full variable domain is NAGVMQNPRHLVRRRGQEARLRCSPMKGHSHVYWYRQLPEEGLKFMVYLQKENIIDESGMPKERFSAEFPKEGPSILRIQQVVRGDSAAYFCASSPQNTEAFFGQGTRLTVV.